A single sample is the source of the 17 T cell receptor beta chains below, sequenced in a study of breast tumors, draining lymph nodes, adjacent tissues. The lymph nodes were axillary draining lymph nodes from breast cancer patients. TCRdb independently ran MiXCR on the multiplex PCR reads; one entry per CDR3 protein. The sample holds fewer than 200,000 distinct CDR3 sequences, approximately 30% seen once. Sequencing was performed on axillary lymph node tissue. The receptors derive from a female donor with breast cancer. Some clones in this sample may be carry-over from other donors' samples.

In the case of this clonotype: A read error may be the cause here, since a much bigger clone is one base away. The CDR3, as DNA: TGTGCCAGCAGACAAACAGGGTTCGGTGAAGAACTGTTTTTT. Its translation is CASRQTGFGEELFF. The chain recombines TRBV3-1 with TRBJ1-4; D is perhaps TRBD1 (6 bases). In germline, CDR1 is LGHDT, CDR2 YNNKEL (reference sequence). The CDR3 spans 14 residues.

In the case of this clonotype: No conserved phenylalanine or tryptophan is present at the end of the CDR3, so a read error is the likely explanation. It is unclear where the CDR3 begins or ends on the DNA, so no DNA is shown, and the CDR3 is as TCRdb lists it. The chain is built from TRBV7-6 and TRBJ2-5; the table assigns TRBD1, which was not confirmed against the DNA. Germline V CDR1 and CDR2: SGHVS, FNYEAQ. The CDR3 sequence runs 15 residues, both termini included. The chain's CDR3 is CASSLTAGVGETLYY.

This chain links TRBV4-1 with TRBJ1-1; 7 nucleotides agree with TRBD1. The V segment lost 4 bases and the J segment 0 bases; nucleotides outside the gene matches: 5. CDR1 and CDR2 from the germline V gene are MGHRA and YSYEKL. The CDR3 consists of 15 residues. This CDR3 reads CASSPQTGLNTEAFF. CDR3 sequence (DNA): TGCGCCAGCAGCCCCCAGACAGGGTTGAACACTGAAGCTTTCTTT.

This clonotype was seen repeatedly, ten times or more. This sequence may be a read error, since a much larger clone differs from it by one base. V and J are TRBV20-1 and TRBJ1-6; 7 bases are a match to TRBD1. CDR1 and CDR2 from the germline V gene are DFQATT and SNEGSKA (reference sequence). With V trimmed by 0 bases and J by 9 bases, 14 bases remained unmatched. The CDR3 loop spans 17 amino acids. CDR3 DNA sequence: TGCAGTGCTAGAGATCTAGTTGGGACAGCGGTTTTTTCACCCCTCCACTTT. Amino acid sequence: CSARDLVGTAVFSPLHF.

This chain links TRBV2 with TRBJ2-5; 10 bases match TRBD1. The CDR3 runs 15 residues. Losses at the gene ends were 4 bases for V and 1 base for J; bases not matched to a gene: 3. Germline V gene data show CDR1 as SNHLY and CDR2 as FYNNEI. CDR3 region: CASSADRGAQETQYF. CDR3 sequence (DNA): TGTGCCAGCAGTGCGGACAGGGGGGCCCAAGAGACCCAGTACTTC.

This clonotype was observed a handful of times. The rearrangement uses TRBV7-8 and TRBJ1-1; 7 positions agree with TRBD1. The germline V gene has CDR1 SGHVS and CDR2 FQNEAQ. The ends lost 5 bases at V and 2 bases at J; junction bases unmatched: 20. The length of the CDR3 is 19 residues. CDR3 loop: CASSLRGEGQGGTNTEAFF. CDR3 DNA: TGTGCCAGCAGCCTGAGGGGGGAGGGGCAGGGGGGGACAAACACTGAAGCTTTCTTT. Full variable domain (outside the CDR3, taken from reference TRBV7-8 and TRBJ1-1): GAGVSQSPRYKVAKRGQDVALRCDPISGHVSLFWYQQALGQGPEFLTYFQNEAQLDKSGLPSDRFFAERPEGSVSTLKIQRTQQEDSAVYLCASSLRGEGQGGTNTEAFFGQGTRLTVV.

This clonotype has ten or more counts. The rearrangement uses TRBV19 and TRBJ2-4; perhaps TRBD1 as D (6 bases). This CDR3 spans 16 amino acids. V lost 4 bases, J lost 1 base, and 14 bases lay in between. Germline V CDR1 and CDR2: LNHDA, SQIVND (reference sequence). The CDR3 reads CASSTLQRGAKNIQYF. For the CDR3, the DNA is TGTGCCAGTAGTACTCTACAGAGGGGGGCCAAAAACATTCAGTACTTC.

This clonotype was detected ten times or more. This chain links TRBV11-2 with TRBJ2-7; TRBD2 matches at 9 bases. The junction had 2 bases not matched to a gene; V was cut back by 4 bases and J by 1 base. From germline, CDR1 is SGHAT and CDR2 FQNNGV. The CDR3 is made up of 14 amino acids. The CDR3 DNA follows: TGTGCCAGCAGCTCCCTAGCGGGATCCTACGAGCAGTACTTC. Its translation: CASSSLAGSYEQYF.

This clonotype showed up many times. The chain recombines TRBV24-1 with TRBJ2-1; D remains ambiguous. The CDR3 consists of 14 residues. Germline CDR1 and CDR2: KGHDR and SFDVKD. The V end lost 5 bases, the J end lost 7 bases, and 14 bases lay between the germline ends. CDR3 loop: CATSVGDLGNEQFF. CDR3 in DNA: TGTGCCACCAGTGTTGGAGACTTGGGGAATGAGCAGTTCTTC.

The chain links TRBV30 to TRBJ1-2; TRBD1 matches at 8 bases. From germline, CDR1 is GTSNPN and CDR2 SVGIG (reference sequence). The CDR3 has 15 amino acids. V gave up 0 bases and J gave up 3 bases; unmatched junction bases: 6. This chain's CDR3 is CAWSVEDRDDYGYTF. The CDR3 DNA is TGTGCCTGGAGTGTCGAGGACAGGGACGACTATGGCTACACCTTC.

This clonotype appeared many times. This rearrangement joins TRBV9 to TRBJ2-7; TRBD1 aligns across 7 bases. Germline trimming cut 0 bases from V and 0 bases from J; bases unmatched to any gene: 3. From germline, CDR1 is SGDLS and CDR2 YYNGEE. The CDR3 is 15 amino acids. CDR3 nucleotides: TGTGCCAGCAGCGTAGACGGGACAGTCTCCTACGAGCAGTACTTC. Translating gives CASSVDGTVSYEQYF.

This chain connects TRBV2 to TRBJ2-7; D possibly uses TRBD1 or TRBD2 (5 bases each). Deletions cut 6 bases from V and 7 bases from J, with 19 bases between. Germline V gene data show CDR1 as SNHLY and CDR2 as FYNNEI. This CDR3 spans 14 amino acids. In nucleotides, the CDR3 is TGTGCCAGCAGCGCCCCGGGACCTAGAGAAGAGCAGTACTTC. Protein: CASSAPGPREEQYF.

The chain couples TRBV12-3 or TRBV12-4 to TRBJ1-6, with TRBD1 matching 7 bases. V was clipped by 6 bases and J by 6 bases; unmatched bases: 5. The CDR3 is 14 amino acids. CDR3 coding DNA: TGTGCCAGCAGCTCCAGGGGGGGTAATTCACCCCTCCACTTT. It encodes CASSSRGGNSPLHF.

The chain is built from TRBV7-9 and TRBJ2-2; the D gene is possibly TRBD1 (5 bases). Germline loops: CDR1 SEHNR, CDR2 FQNEAQ (reference sequence). There are 15 residues in the CDR3. Trimming took off 5 bases at V and 0 bases at J, with 10 bases between the two ends. The CDR3 loop is CASSKDSANTGELFF. Written as DNA, the CDR3 is TGTGCCAGCAGCAAAGACAGTGCGAACACCGGGGAGCTGTTTTTT.

This clonotype was recorded many times. In DNA, the CDR3 is TGTGCCAGCAGCCCGATAGGGGACAATCAGCCCCAGCATTTT. Its translation is CASSPIGDNQPQHF. The rearrangement links TRBV6-5 to TRBJ1-5; TRBD1 might be the D (5 bases). This CDR3 comprises 14 residues. Trimming pared 6 bases from V and 3 bases from J, leaving 12 bases between. From germline, CDR1 is MNHEY and CDR2 SVGAGI.

This clonotype has just one count. The chain recombines TRBV7-9 with TRBJ2-6; no reliable D call. The length of the CDR3 is 14 residues. Trimming left V 5 bases short and J 4 bases short, with 9 bases between. Germline CDR1 and CDR2: SEHNR and FQNEAQ (reference sequence). The CDR3 loop is CASSKGRGANVLTF. Written as DNA, the CDR3 is TGTGCCAGCAGCAAAGGTCGAGGGGCCAACGTCCTGACTTTC.

To note about this clonotype: The junction departs from germline at one end; a sequencing error may be responsible. The chain uses TRBV19 and TRBJ1-1; the D is unclear. CDR1 is LNHDA, CDR2 SQIVND, per germline (reference sequence). There are 15 residues in the CDR3. CDR3 protein: CASSYGVGGYTEAFF. The CDR3 nucleotides read TGTGCCAGTAGTTACGGGGTTGGAGGGTACACTGAAGCCTTCTTT.